Sequencing of this T cell receptor beta chain was carried out in a study of somatic mutations in cytotoxic T cells in rheumatoid arthritis. Points from the study as a whole: Patients with rheumatoid arthritis, but not healthy controls, had CD8+ clonality that increased with age.

The CDR3 is 17 residues long. Germline V gives CDR1 GTSNPN, CDR2 SVGIG (reference sequence). V gave up 0 bases and J gave up 5 bases; unmatched junction bases: 16. Here immunoSEQ multiplex PCR was the method, and the copy in TCRdb shows in-frame clones only, minus some. The profile shows roughly 16,000 clones, approximately 80% of them singletons. Comment on this clone: Its antigen is as yet unknown.

The clonotype originates from an adult with rheumatoid arthritis. V is TRBV30 and J is TRBJ2-7; 7 bases align to TRBD1. The sample was CD8+ T cells sorted from blood. The CDR3 is CAWSVPLGTASLHEQYF. The CDR3 DNA reads as TGTGCCTGGAGTGTACCCCTGGGGACAGCCAGTTTGCACGAGCAGTACTTC. The whole variable domain, remainder taken from reference TRBV30 and TRBJ2-7, is SQTIHQWPATLVQPVGSPLSLECTVEGTSNPNLYWYRQAAGRGLQLLFYSVGIGQISSEVPQNLSASRPQDRQFILSSKKLLLSDSGFYLCAWSVPLGTASLHEQYFGPGTRLTVT.